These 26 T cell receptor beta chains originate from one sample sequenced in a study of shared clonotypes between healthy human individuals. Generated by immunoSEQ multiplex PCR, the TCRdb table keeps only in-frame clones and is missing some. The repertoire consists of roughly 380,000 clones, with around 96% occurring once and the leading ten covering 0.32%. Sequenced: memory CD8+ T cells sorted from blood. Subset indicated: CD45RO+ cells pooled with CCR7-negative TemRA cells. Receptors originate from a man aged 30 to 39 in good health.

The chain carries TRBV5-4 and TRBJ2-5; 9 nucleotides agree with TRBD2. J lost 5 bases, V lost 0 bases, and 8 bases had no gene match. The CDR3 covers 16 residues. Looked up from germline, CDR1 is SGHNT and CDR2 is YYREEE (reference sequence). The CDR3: CASSLDVSGSGETQYF. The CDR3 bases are TGTGCCAGCAGCTTGGATGTTAGCGGGAGTGGGGAGACCCAGTACTTC.

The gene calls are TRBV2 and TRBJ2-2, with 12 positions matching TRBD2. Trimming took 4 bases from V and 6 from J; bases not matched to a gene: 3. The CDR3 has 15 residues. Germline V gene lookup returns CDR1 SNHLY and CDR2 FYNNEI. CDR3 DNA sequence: TGTGCCAGCAGTGCTAGCGGGAGGGGCTCCGGGGAGCTGTTTTTT. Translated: CASSASGRGSGELFF.

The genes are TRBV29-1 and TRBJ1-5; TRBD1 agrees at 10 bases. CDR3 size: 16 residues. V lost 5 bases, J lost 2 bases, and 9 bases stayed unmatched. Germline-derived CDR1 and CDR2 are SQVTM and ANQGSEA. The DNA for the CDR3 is TGCAGCGTTACGACAGGGGGCGGGAGTGGCAATCAGCCCCAGCATTTT. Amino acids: CSVTTGGGSGNQPQHF.

The CDR3 DNA follows: TGTGCTAGTGGTTTGGGCGGACTAGCGGGGTACAATGAGCAGTTCTTC. This codes for CASGLGGLAGYNEQFF. This rearrangement joins TRBV12-5 to TRBJ2-1, with 12 bases fitting TRBD2. The CDR3 has 16 residues. V trimming: 1 base; J trimming: 4 bases; junction bases outside the gene matches: 2. CDR1 is LGHNT, CDR2 FRNRAP, per germline.

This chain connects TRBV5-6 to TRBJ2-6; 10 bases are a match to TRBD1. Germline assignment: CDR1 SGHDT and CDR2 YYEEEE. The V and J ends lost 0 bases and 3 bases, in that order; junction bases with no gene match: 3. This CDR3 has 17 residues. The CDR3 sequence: CASSLGQGALGANVLTF. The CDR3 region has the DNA TGTGCCAGCAGCTTGGGACAGGGGGCGCTTGGGGCCAACGTCCTGACTTTC.

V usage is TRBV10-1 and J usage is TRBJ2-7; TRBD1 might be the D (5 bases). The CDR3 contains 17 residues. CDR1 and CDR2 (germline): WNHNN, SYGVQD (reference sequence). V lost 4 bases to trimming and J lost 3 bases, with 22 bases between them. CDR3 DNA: TGCGCCAGCAGTGGCCCCCCCGCCCTAGGGGAAAACTACGAGCAGTACTTC. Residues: CASSGPPALGENYEQYF.

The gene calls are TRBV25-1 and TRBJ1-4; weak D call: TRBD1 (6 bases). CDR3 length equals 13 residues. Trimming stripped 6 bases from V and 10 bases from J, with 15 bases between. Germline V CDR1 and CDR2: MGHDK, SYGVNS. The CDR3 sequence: CASRWTEGGKLFF. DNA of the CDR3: TGTGCCAGCAGGTGGACAGAGGGAGGAAAACTGTTTTTT.

The CDR3 protein is CASSFSLAGDTGELFF. CDR3 in DNA: TGCGCCAGCAGCTTCTCCCTAGCGGGAGACACCGGGGAGCTGTTTTTT. This rearrangement joins TRBV5-1 to TRBJ2-2; 10 nucleotides align to TRBD2. The CDR3 sequence is 16 residues long. V shed 2 bases, J shed 3 bases, and the junction held 4 bases outside the gene matches. The germline V gene has CDR1 SGHRS and CDR2 YFSETQ.

CDR3 amino acids: CASSLDYLYEQYF. The CDR3 bases are TGCGCCAGCAGCTTGGACTACCTCTACGAGCAGTACTTC. The chain couples TRBV5-1 to TRBJ2-7; D is ambiguous. The germline V gene has CDR1 SGHRS and CDR2 YFSETQ. CDR3 size: 13 residues. Trimming removed 0 bases from V and 3 bases from J, with 7 bases in between.

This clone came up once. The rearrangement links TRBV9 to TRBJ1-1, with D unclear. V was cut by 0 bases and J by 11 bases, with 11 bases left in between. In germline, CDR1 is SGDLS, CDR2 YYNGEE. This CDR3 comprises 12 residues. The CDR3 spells CASSVVGGKAFF. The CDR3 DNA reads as TGTGCCAGCAGCGTAGTTGGAGGGAAGGCTTTCTTT.

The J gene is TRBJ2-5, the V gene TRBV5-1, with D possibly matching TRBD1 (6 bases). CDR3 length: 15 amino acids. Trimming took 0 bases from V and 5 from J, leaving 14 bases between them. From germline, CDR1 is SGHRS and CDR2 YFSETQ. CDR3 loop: CASSLATGRRETQYF. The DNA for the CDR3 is TGCGCCAGCAGCTTGGCAACAGGGAGAAGGGAGACCCAGTACTTC.

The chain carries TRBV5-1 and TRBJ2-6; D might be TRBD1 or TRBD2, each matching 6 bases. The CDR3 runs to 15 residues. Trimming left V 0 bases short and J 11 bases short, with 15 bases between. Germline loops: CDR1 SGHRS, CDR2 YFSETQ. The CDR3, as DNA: TGCGCCAGCAGCTTGGGGCCGAGGGGGGTCGACGTCCTGACTTTC. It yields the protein CASSLGPRGVDVLTF.

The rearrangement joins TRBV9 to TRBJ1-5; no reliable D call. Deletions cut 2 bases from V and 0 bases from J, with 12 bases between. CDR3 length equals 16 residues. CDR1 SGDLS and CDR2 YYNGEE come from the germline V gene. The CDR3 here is CASSVFPEDSNQPQHF. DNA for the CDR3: TGTGCCAGCAGCGTCTTCCCGGAGGATAGCAATCAGCCCCAGCATTTT.

Here the CDR3 reads CASSFLISGIYEQYF. The CDR3 DNA reads TGTGCCAGCAGCTTCCTGATTAGCGGGATCTACGAGCAGTACTTC. J is TRBJ2-7 and V is TRBV5-5, with 8 bases aligning to TRBD2. The CDR3 is made up of 15 amino acids. J was trimmed by 3 bases and V by 2 bases; bases with no gene match: 7. The germline gives CDR1 SGHKS, CDR2 YYEKEE (reference sequence).

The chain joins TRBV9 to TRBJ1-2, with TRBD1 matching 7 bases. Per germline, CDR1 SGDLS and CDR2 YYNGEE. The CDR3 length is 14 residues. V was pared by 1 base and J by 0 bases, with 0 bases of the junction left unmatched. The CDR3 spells CASSVQGANYGYTF. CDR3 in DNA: TGTGCCAGCAGCGTACAGGGGGCTAACTATGGCTACACCTTC.

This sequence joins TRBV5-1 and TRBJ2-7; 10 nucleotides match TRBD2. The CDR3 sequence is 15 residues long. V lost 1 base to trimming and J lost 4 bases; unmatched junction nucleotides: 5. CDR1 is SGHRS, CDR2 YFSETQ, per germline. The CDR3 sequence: CASSLPLAGVYEQYF. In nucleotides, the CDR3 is TGCGCCAGCAGCTTGCCCCTAGCGGGAGTATACGAGCAGTACTTC.

Here the CDR3 reads CASSTSTDTQYF. The DNA of the CDR3 is TGTGCCAGTAGTACTAGCACAGATACGCAGTATTTT. This rearrangement joins TRBV19 to TRBJ2-3, with D unresolved. The CDR3 length is 12 residues. Germline CDR1 and CDR2: LNHDA and SQIVND (reference sequence). V dropped 4 bases and J dropped 0 bases, with 2 bases sitting between them.

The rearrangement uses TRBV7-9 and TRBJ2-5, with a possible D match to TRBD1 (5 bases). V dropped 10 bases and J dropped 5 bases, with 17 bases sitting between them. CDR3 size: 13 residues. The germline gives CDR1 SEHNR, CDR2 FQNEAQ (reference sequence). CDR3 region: CATSPTSGETQYF. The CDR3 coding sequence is TGTGCCACCAGTCCCACGTCAGGGGAGACCCAGTACTTC.

The CDR3 DNA reads as TGTGCCAGCAGCTTATGGGTTAGGGGGCCCTACAATGAGCAGTTCTTC. Its translation: CASSLWVRGPYNEQFF. The V gene is TRBV7-9, the J gene TRBJ2-1, with TRBD1 matching 7 bases. From germline, CDR1 is SEHNR and CDR2 FQNEAQ (reference sequence). The CDR3 runs 16 residues. V lost 2 bases, J lost 2 bases, and 6 bases stayed unmatched.

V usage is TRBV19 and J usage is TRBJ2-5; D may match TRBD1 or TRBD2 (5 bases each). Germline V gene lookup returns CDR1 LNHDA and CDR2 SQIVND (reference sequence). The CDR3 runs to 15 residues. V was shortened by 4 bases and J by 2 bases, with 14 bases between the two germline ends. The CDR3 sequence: CASSTTGTPQETQYF. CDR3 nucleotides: TGTGCCAGTAGTACGACCGGGACCCCGCAAGAGACCCAGTACTTC. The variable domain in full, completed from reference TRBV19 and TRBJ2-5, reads DGGITQSPKYLFRKEGQNVTLSCEQNLNHDAMYWYRQDPGQGLRLIYYSQIVNDFQKGDIAEGYSVSREKKESFPLTVTSAQKNPTAFYLCASSTTGTPQETQYFGPGTRLLVL.

In DNA form, the CDR3 reads TGTGCCAGCAGTGAAGTCTGGGGTAACGGCTACACCTTC. Translated, it gives CASSEVWGNGYTF. V and J are TRBV6-1 and TRBJ1-2; D is undetermined. Germline V gives CDR1 MNHNS, CDR2 SASEGT. The CDR3 contains 13 residues. With 1 base removed from V and 8 bases from J, the gap between germline ends came to 11 bases.

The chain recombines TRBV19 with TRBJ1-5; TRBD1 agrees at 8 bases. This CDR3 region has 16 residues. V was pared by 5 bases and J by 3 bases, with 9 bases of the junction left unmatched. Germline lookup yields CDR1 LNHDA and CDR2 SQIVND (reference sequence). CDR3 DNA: TGTGCCAGTAGTCCGACGACAGGGGCGGTCAATCAGCCCCAGCATTTT. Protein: CASSPTTGAVNQPQHF.

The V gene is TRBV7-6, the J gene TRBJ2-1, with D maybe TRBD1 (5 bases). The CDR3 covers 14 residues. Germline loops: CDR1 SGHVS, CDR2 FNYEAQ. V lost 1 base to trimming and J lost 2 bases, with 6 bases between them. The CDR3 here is CASSLVGPYNEQFF. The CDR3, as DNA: TGTGCCAGCAGCTTAGTGGGGCCCTACAATGAGCAGTTCTTC.

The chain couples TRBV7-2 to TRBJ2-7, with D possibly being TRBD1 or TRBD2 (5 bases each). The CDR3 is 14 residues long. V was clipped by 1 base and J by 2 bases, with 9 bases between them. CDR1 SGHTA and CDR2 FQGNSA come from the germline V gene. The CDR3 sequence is CASSLGGNAYEQYF. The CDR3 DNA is TGTGCCAGCAGCTTAGGGGGGAACGCCTACGAGCAGTACTTC. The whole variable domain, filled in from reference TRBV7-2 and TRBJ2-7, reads GAGVSQSPSNKVTEKGKDVELRCDPISGHTALYWYRQSLGQGLEFLIYFQGNSAPDKSGLPSDRFSAERTGGSVSTLTIQRTQQEDSAVYLCASSLGGNAYEQYFGPGTRLTVT.

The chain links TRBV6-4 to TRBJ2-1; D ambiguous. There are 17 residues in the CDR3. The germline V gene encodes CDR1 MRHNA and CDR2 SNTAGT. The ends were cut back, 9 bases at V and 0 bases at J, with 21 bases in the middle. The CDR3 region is CARNSPWVDSSYNEQFF. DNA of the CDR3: TGTGCCAGGAATTCACCATGGGTGGATAGCTCCTACAATGAGCAGTTCTTC.

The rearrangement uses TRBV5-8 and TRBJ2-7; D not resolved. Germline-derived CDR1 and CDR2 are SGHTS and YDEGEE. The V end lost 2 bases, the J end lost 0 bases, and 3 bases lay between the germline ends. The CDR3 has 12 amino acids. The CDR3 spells CASSFSSYEQYF. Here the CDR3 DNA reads TGTGCCAGCAGCTTTAGCTCCTACGAGCAGTACTTC.